One and the same sample provided the 28 T cell receptor beta chains below, sequenced in a study of control samples from healthy donors and cancer patients. Here immunoSEQ multiplex PCR was the method, and the copy in TCRdb shows in-frame clones only, minus some. The table records fewer than 45,000 clones, 75% to 95% of them present only once. The sequencing sample was made of PBMCs. The receptors were gathered from a woman aged 40 to 55 with head and neck cancer.

A few counts support this clone. The chain carries TRBV29-1 and TRBJ1-1; 9 positions agree with TRBD1. The CDR3 loop spans 14 amino acids. Per germline, CDR1 SQVTM and CDR2 ANQGSEA. V was pared by 3 bases and J by 5 bases, with 7 bases of the junction left unmatched. The DNA of the CDR3 is TGCAGCGTTGATAGGGACAGGGTTCGAACTGAAGCTTTCTTT. This codes for CSVDRDRVRTEAFF.

CDR3 region: CSAFGGEDGYTF. CDR3 bases: TGCAGCGCCTTCGGGGGCGAGGATGGCTACACCTTC. The rearrangement links TRBV29-1 to TRBJ1-2, with D possibly being TRBD1 (6 bases). Germline lookup yields CDR1 SQVTM and CDR2 ANQGSEA. Trimming left V 7 bases short and J 6 bases short, with 15 bases between. The CDR3 totals 12 residues.

This chain uses TRBV5-1 with TRBJ2-2; 9 bases agree with TRBD2. This CDR3 has 15 residues. V was pared by 4 bases and J by 6 bases, with 7 bases of the junction left unmatched. Germline V CDR1 and CDR2: SGHRS, YFSETQ. DNA of the CDR3: TGCGCCAGCAGCGCCGAAGGGACTAGCCCCGGGGAGCTGTTTTTT. It specifies CASSAEGTSPGELFF.

This chain links TRBV10-2 with TRBJ2-3; unclear D gene. This CDR3 spans 14 amino acids. V was clipped by 9 bases and J by 4 bases, with 17 bases between them. Germline values: CDR1 WSHSY, CDR2 SAAADI. The CDR3 is CASLTPGVSDTQYF. The CDR3 DNA follows: TGCGCCAGTCTGACCCCTGGGGTATCAGATACGCAGTATTTT.

CDR3 sequence: CASSHIGGSLGDTQYF. CDR3 DNA sequence: TGCGCCAGCAGCCACATCGGCGGGAGTTTGGGGGATACGCAGTATTTT. This rearrangement joins TRBV4-1 to TRBJ2-3; 7 nucleotides align to TRBD2. With V trimmed by 3 bases and J by 6 bases, 12 bases remained unmatched. Germline CDR1 is MGHRA and CDR2 is YSYEKL. There are 16 residues in the CDR3.

The J gene is TRBJ2-7, the V gene TRBV2, with 9 bases matching TRBD1. CDR3 length equals 14 residues. In germline, CDR1 is SNHLY, CDR2 FYNNEI. After removal of 6 bases from V and 2 bases from J, the junction contained 5 bases not matched to a gene. The CDR3: CASRATGGAYEQYF. CDR3 coding DNA: TGTGCCAGCAGGGCGACAGGGGGGGCCTACGAGCAGTACTTC.

The genes are TRBV7-9 and TRBJ1-1; TRBD1 aligns across 7 bases. The CDR3 runs 19 residues. The germline CDR1 and CDR2 sequences are SEHNR and FQNEAQ (reference sequence). Trimming removed 4 bases from V and 1 base from J; junction bases left unmatched: 18. The CDR3 region is CASSSTKSTEGQTNTEAFF. The DNA of the CDR3 is TGTGCCAGCAGCTCCACTAAGTCTACCGAGGGACAGACGAACACTGAAGCTTTCTTT.

The chain recombines TRBV19 with TRBJ2-1; 8 bases are a match to TRBD2. V trimming: 6 bases; J trimming: 6 bases; junction bases outside the gene matches: 4. The CDR3 is made up of 13 amino acids. Germline values: CDR1 LNHDA, CDR2 SQIVND (reference sequence). CDR3 DNA sequence: TGTGCCAGTAGCGGGGGGGCAGGCAATGAGCAGTTCTTC. Its protein is CASSGGAGNEQFF.

V is TRBV3-1 (or the pseudogene TRBV3-2) and J is TRBJ2-3, with no clear D. This CDR3 has 13 amino acids. The V end was cut by 4 bases, the J end by 0 bases, with 5 bases between. Germline CDR1 is LGHDT and CDR2 is YNNKEL (reference sequence). CDR3 protein: CASSPDSTDTQYF. In DNA form, the CDR3 reads TGTGCCAGCAGCCCGGACAGCACAGATACGCAGTATTTT.

The V and J genes are TRBV7-9 and TRBJ2-1; maybe TRBD1 (5 bases). The germline V gene encodes CDR1 SEHNR and CDR2 FQNEAQ (reference sequence). The V gene lost 5 bases and the J gene lost 10 bases, with 18 bases spanning the gap. The CDR3 consists of 14 residues. CDR3 region: CASSPTIPGIEQFF. The CDR3 nucleotides read TGTGCCAGCAGCCCGACAATACCAGGGATCGAGCAGTTCTTC.

The chain combines TRBV29-1 with TRBJ2-1; the D is unclear. The length of the CDR3 is 14 residues. The germline V gene encodes CDR1 SQVTM and CDR2 ANQGSEA. As DNA, the CDR3 is TGCATGACGTTTGGCGAGAGCTCCTACAATGAGCAGTTCTTC. This translates into CMTFGESSYNEQFF.

This rearrangement joins TRBV19 to TRBJ2-7; the D is unclear. The CDR3 covers 14 residues. Trimming removed 4 bases from V and 3 bases from J, with 13 bases in between. Per the germline V gene, CDR1 is LNHDA and CDR2 is SQIVND (reference sequence). Written as DNA, the CDR3 is TGTGCCAGTAGTACAAGCCGCCGTTACTACGAGCAGTACTTC. It specifies CASSTSRRYYEQYF.

This chain links TRBV11-2 with TRBJ2-1, with D tentatively TRBD2 (6 bases). V was trimmed by 1 base and J by 4 bases, leaving 8 bases between them. There are 14 residues in the CDR3. CDR1 SGHAT and CDR2 FQNNGV come from the germline V gene. The CDR3 coding sequence is TGTGCCAGCAGCTTAGCGGCGGGGTACAATGAGCAGTTCTTC. Encoded protein: CASSLAAGYNEQFF.

The chain combines TRBV30 with TRBJ1-4; D is ambiguous. The CDR3 sequence is 11 residues long. V dropped 2 bases and J dropped 6 bases, with 4 bases sitting between them. Germline CDR1 is GTSNPN and CDR2 is SVGIG (reference sequence). The CDR3 DNA is TGTGCCTGGAGTTCGTATGAAAAACTGTTTTTT. Translation gives CAWSSYEKLFF.

CDR3 in DNA: TGTGCCAGCAGCCTCGGAACCGGGGAGCTGTTTTTT. It codes for CASSLGTGELFF. The chain couples TRBV3-1 (or the pseudogene TRBV3-2) to TRBJ2-2, with D unresolved. Trimming removed 4 bases from V and 5 bases from J, with 5 bases in between. This CDR3 is 12 amino acids long. Per the germline V gene, CDR1 is LGHDT and CDR2 is YNNKEL (reference sequence).

The V and J genes are TRBV14 and TRBJ2-4; 7 bases map to TRBD2. Germline V gene data show CDR1 as SGHDN and CDR2 as FVKESK. With 1 base clipped from V and 5 bases from J, the junction kept 5 bases outside the gene matches. The CDR3 has 15 amino acids. In nucleotides, the CDR3 is TGTGCCAGCAGCCAAGGAAGTAGCGGGCAAAACATTCAGTACTTC. Encoded protein: CASSQGSSGQNIQYF.

The chain links TRBV7-8 to TRBJ1-1; no definite D call. The CDR3 has 13 residues. The V and J ends lost 5 bases and 4 bases respectively, with 11 bases between them. The V gene's germline CDR1 is SGHVS and CDR2 FQNEAQ. The CDR3 DNA reads TGTGCCAGCAGCCCTGCCTCCGGCACTGAAGCTTTCTTT. This translates into CASSPASGTEAFF.

The rearrangement links TRBV6-5 to TRBJ2-7, with D perhaps matching TRBD1 or TRBD2 (5 bases each). This CDR3 is 13 amino acids long. Germline CDR1 is MNHEY and CDR2 is SVGAGI. V was clipped by 6 bases and J by 6 bases, with 15 bases between them. The CDR3 reads CASRPDRGGEQYF. CDR3 DNA: TGTGCCAGCAGGCCGGACCGGGGCGGCGAGCAGTACTTC.

J is TRBJ2-5 and V is TRBV19; D not certain. Germline V gives CDR1 LNHDA, CDR2 SQIVND (reference sequence). The CDR3 has 14 amino acids. Trimming left V 1 base short and J 5 bases short, with 11 bases between. CDR3 in DNA: TGTGCCAGTAGTATAGCCACAGATAGGGAGACCCAGTACTTC. Protein product: CASSIATDRETQYF.

V gene TRBV24-1 combines with J gene TRBJ2-5; D might be TRBD1 (6 bases). Trimming pared 1 base from V and 7 bases from J, leaving 18 bases between. The length of the CDR3 is 16 residues. In germline, CDR1 is KGHDR, CDR2 SFDVKD. The CDR3 sequence: CATSDLDRKGIGTQYF. The CDR3 nucleotides are TGTGCCACCAGTGATTTAGACAGGAAGGGGATTGGGACCCAGTACTTC.

V gene TRBV5-1 combines with J gene TRBJ2-6; D might be TRBD1 or TRBD2, each matching 6 bases. Germline V CDR1 and CDR2: SGHRS, YFSETQ. This CDR3 has 16 amino acids. Trimming removed 4 bases at V and 1 base at J, with 12 bases between. For the CDR3, the DNA is TGCGCCAGCAGCCCCGCGGGGACATCTGGGGCCAACGTCCTGACTTTC. Translated: CASSPAGTSGANVLTF.

The chain joins TRBV29-1 to TRBJ1-2; 10 bases agree with TRBD1. J was trimmed by 0 bases and V by 5 bases; bases with no gene match: 15. The germline gives CDR1 SQVTM, CDR2 ANQGSEA. The CDR3 length is 18 residues. CDR3 DNA: TGCAGCGTTACTCCGGGACAGGGGACACCCACCGCTAACTATGGCTACACCTTC. This codes for CSVTPGQGTPTANYGYTF.

J is TRBJ2-3 and V is TRBV5-1; TRBD2 agrees at 8 bases. The ends lost 4 bases at V and 1 base at J; junction bases unmatched: 14. Germline V gene sequence: CDR1 SGHRS, CDR2 YFSETQ. The CDR3 has 18 amino acids. CDR3: CASSTGGALSTRTDTQYF. CDR3 in DNA: TGCGCCAGCAGCACCGGGGGGGCTCTATCCACCCGCACAGATACGCAGTATTTT.

Notes on this clone: Other nucleotide sequences in the sample specify the same CDR3. CDR3 nucleotide sequence: TGTGCCAGTAGCACCGGGACAGGGATAGATTCACCCCTCCACTTT. Its translation: CASSTGTGIDSPLHF. The chain recombines TRBV19 with TRBJ1-6; 9 bases agree with TRBD1. Trimming at V came to 6 bases and at J to 8 bases, leaving 8 bases not matched to a gene. The CDR3 runs to 15 residues. Germline CDR1 LNHDA, CDR2 SQIVND (reference sequence).

This chain joins TRBV14 and TRBJ1-5; TRBD1 agrees at 7 bases. CDR3 length: 20 residues. From germline, CDR1 is SGHDN and CDR2 FVKESK. The junction had 19 bases not matched to a gene; V was cut back by 2 bases and J by 3 bases. CDR3 bases: TGTGCCAGCAGCCAAAAAGGGGAAGCCCATGACAGGGAGGACAATCAGCCCCAGCATTTT. It is translated as CASSQKGEAHDREDNQPQHF.

This chain joins TRBV6-4 and TRBJ2-1; TRBD2 agrees at 7 bases. The germline V gene has CDR1 MRHNA and CDR2 SNTAGT. Germline trimming cut 1 base from V and 4 bases from J; bases unmatched to any gene: 7. CDR3 length: 16 amino acids. The CDR3 bases are TGTGCCAGCAGTGACTGGTCGAGCGGGGCTTACAATGAGCAGTTCTTC. Protein sequence: CASSDWSSGAYNEQFF.

The V call is TRBV30, the J call TRBJ2-3, with 9 bases identical to TRBD1. The length of the CDR3 is 15 residues. V lost 5 bases to trimming and J lost 2 bases; unmatched junction nucleotides: 8. Germline V lookup: CDR1 GTSNPN, CDR2 SVGIG (reference sequence). DNA of the CDR3: TGTGCCTGGGGACAGGGGACCCCTCCCACAGATACGCAGTATTTT. Protein: CAWGQGTPPTDTQYF.

This clone was counted between two and nine times. The chain uses TRBV4-1 and TRBJ2-6; 7 bases are a match to TRBD1. This CDR3 comprises 18 residues. After removal of 1 base from V and 4 bases from J, the junction contained 10 bases not matched to a gene. CDR1 is MGHRA, CDR2 YSYEKL, per germline. The CDR3 spells CASSQGGTVGPGANVLTF. The CDR3 coding sequence is TGCGCCAGCAGCCAAGGGGGGACAGTCGGCCCGGGGGCCAACGTCCTGACTTTC.